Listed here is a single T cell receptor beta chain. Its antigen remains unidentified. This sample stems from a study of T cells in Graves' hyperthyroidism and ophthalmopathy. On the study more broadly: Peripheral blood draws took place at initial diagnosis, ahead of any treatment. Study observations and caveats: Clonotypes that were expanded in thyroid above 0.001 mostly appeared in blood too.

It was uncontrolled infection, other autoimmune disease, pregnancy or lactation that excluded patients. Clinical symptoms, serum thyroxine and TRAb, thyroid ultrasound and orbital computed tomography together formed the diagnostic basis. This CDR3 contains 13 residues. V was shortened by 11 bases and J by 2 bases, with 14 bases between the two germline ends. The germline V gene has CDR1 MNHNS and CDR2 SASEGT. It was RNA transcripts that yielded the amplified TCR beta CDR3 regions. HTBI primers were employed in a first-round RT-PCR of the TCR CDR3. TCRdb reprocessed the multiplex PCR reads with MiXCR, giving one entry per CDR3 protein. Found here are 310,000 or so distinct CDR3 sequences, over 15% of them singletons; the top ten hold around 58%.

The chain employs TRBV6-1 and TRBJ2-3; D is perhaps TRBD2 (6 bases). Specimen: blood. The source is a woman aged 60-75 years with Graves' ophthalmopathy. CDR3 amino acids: CACGVKATDTQYF. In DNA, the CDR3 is TGTGCCTGCGGGGTCAAGGCCACAGATACGCAGTATTTT.